This T cell receptor (beta chain) was captured by sequencing in a study of T-cell reconstitution after alpha-beta-depleted transplantation in children. This clonotype was detected only a few times. This sample's TCRbeta library carried unique molecular identifier barcodes. TCRdb recomputed calls from the PCR reads with MiXCR, one row per CDR3 protein. The sample has about 610,000 distinct CDR3 sequences; 8% to 11% are singletons. Trimming at V came to 8 bases and at J to 5 bases, leaving 8 bases not matched to a gene. The germline CDR1 and CDR2 sequences are GTSNPN and SVGIG (reference sequence). CDR3 size: 13 residues.

This chain links TRBV30 with TRBJ2-5; the match to TRBD2 covers 10 bases. This receptor was taken from a human donor who donated a stem cell graft to a child with acute myeloid leukemia. This specimen was PBMCs from the stem cell graft donor, taken from the stem cell graft. For the CDR3, the DNA is TGTGCCGGAACCAGCGGGAGGGCCGAGACCCAGTACTTC. Its protein product is CAGTSGRAETQYF.